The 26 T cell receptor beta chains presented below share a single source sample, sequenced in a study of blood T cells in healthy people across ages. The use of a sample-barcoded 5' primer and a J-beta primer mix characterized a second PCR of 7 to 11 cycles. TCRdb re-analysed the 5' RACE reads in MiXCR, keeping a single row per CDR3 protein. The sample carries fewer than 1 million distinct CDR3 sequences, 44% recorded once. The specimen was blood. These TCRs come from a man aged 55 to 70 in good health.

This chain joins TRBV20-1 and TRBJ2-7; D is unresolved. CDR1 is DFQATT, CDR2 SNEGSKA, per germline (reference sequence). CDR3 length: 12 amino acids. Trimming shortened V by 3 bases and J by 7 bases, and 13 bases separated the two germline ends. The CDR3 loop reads CSASTRRREQYF. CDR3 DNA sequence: TGCAGTGCTAGTACCCGGCGGCGTGAGCAGTACTTC.

CDR3 loop: CSARRGGADYEQYF. The CDR3 region has the DNA TGCAGTGCTAGGAGAGGGGGGGCGGACTACGAGCAGTACTTC. The rearrangement uses TRBV20-1 and TRBJ2-7, with D possibly matching TRBD2 (7 bases). The CDR3 sequence is 14 residues long. With 3 bases removed from V and 3 bases from J, the gap between germline ends came to 15 bases. CDR1 and CDR2 (germline): DFQATT, SNEGSKA (reference sequence).

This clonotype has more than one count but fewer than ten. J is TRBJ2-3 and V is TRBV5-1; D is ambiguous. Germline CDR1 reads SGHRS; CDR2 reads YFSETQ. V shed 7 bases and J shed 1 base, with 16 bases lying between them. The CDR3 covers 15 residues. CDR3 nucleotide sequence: TGCGCCAGCCTAAAAGGATTGGTGGGCACAGATACGCAGTATTTT. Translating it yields CASLKGLVGTDTQYF.

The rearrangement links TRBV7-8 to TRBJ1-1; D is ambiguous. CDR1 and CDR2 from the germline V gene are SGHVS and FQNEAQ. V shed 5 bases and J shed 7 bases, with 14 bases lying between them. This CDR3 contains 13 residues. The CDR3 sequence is CASSRQVGDEAFF. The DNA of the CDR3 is TGTGCCAGCAGCCGCCAGGTTGGGGATGAAGCTTTCTTT.

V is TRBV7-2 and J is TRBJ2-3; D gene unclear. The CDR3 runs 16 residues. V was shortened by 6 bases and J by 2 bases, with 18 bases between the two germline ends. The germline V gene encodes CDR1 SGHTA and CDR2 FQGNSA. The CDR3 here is CASRLRSAPNTDTQYF. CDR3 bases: TGTGCCAGCAGACTGAGATCGGCACCAAACACAGATACGCAGTATTTT.

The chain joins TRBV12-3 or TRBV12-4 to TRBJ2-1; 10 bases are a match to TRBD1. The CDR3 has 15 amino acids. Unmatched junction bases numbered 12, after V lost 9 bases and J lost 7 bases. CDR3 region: CASLLTGGGFNEQFF. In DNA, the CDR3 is TGTGCCAGTCTACTGACAGGGGGCGGTTTTAATGAGCAGTTCTTC.

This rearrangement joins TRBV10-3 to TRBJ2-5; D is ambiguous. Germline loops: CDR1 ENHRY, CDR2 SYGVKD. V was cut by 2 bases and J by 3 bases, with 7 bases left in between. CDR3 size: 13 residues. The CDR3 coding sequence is TGTGCCATCAGTGAGGGCGAGGAAGAGACCCAGTACTTC. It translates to CAISEGEEETQYF.

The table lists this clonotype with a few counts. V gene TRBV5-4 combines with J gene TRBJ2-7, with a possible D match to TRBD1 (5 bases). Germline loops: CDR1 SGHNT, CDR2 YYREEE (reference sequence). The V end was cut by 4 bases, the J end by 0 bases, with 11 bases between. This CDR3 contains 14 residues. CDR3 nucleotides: TGTGCCAGCAGCGCCCAGACAGACTCCTACGAGCAGTACTTC. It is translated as CASSAQTDSYEQYF.

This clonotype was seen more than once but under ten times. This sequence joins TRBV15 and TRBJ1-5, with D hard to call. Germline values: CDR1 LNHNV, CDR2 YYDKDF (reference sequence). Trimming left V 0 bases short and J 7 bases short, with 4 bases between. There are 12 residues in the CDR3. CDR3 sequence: CATSRDSQPQHF. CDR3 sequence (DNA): TGTGCCACCAGCAGAGATTCGCAGCCCCAGCATTTT.

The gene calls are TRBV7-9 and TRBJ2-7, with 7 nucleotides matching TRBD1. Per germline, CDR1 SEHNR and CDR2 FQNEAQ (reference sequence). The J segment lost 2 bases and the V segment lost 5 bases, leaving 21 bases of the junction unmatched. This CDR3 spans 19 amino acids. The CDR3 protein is CASSPPPGQLSGTPYEQYF. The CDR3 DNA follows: TGTGCCAGCAGCCCGCCCCCGGGACAGCTCTCAGGGACCCCCTACGAGCAGTACTTC.

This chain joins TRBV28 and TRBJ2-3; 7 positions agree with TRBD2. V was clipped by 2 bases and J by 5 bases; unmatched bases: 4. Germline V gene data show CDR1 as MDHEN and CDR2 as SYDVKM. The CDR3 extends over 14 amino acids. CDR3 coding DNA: TGTGCCAGCAGTTTAGCGGGAGATGTAGATACGCAGTATTTT. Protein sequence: CASSLAGDVDTQYF.

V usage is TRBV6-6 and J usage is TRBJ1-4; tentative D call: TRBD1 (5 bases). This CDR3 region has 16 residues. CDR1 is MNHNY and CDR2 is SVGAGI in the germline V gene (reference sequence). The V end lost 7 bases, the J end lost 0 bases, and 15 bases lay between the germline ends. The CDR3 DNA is TGTGCCAGCACCTTACGTACAGGTCCAACTAATGAAAAACTGTTTTTT. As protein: CASTLRTGPTNEKLFF.

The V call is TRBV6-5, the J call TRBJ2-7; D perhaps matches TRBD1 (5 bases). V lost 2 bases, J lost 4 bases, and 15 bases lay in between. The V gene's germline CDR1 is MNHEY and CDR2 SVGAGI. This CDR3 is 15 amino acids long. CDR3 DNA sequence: TGTGCCAGCAGTTACAGGGGCTCCTCCGATTACGAGCAGTACTTC. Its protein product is CASSYRGSSDYEQYF.

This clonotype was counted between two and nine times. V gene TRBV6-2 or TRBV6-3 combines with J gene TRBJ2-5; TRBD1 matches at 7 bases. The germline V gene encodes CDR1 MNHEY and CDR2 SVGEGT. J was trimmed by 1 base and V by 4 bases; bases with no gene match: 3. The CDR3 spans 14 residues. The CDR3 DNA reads TGTGCCAGCAGTTGGACAGGCCCCCAAGAGACCCAGTACTTC. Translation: CASSWTGPQETQYF.

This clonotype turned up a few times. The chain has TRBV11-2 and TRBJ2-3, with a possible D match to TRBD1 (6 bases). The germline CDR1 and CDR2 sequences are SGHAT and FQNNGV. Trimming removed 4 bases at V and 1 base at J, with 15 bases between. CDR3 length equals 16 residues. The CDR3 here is CASSSQQGIGTDTQYF. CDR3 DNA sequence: TGTGCCAGCAGCTCGCAACAGGGCATCGGCACAGATACGCAGTATTTT.

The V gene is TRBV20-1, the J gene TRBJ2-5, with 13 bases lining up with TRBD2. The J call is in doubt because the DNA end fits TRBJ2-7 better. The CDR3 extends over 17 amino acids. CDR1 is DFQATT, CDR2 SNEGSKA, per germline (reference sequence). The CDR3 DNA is TGCAGTGCTAGAGATGGGGGTGGGACTAGCGGGACTTACGAGCAGTACTTC. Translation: CSARDGGGTSGTYEQYF.

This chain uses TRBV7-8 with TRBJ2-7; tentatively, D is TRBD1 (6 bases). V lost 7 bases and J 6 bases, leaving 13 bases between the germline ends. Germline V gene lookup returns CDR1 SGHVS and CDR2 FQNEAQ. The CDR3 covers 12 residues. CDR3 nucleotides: TGTGCCAGCACCGAGGACAGTAGCGAGCAGTACTTC. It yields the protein CASTEDSSEQYF.

CDR3 DNA: TGTGCCAGCAGTAGACAGGGTAGTGAGAACACCGGGGAGCTGTTTTTT. Protein product: CASSRQGSENTGELFF. V gene TRBV6-2 or TRBV6-3 combines with J gene TRBJ2-2; 7 bases fit TRBD1. J was trimmed by 1 base and V by 5 bases; bases with no gene match: 7. Germline V lookup: CDR1 MNHEY, CDR2 SVGEGT. CDR3 length: 16 residues.

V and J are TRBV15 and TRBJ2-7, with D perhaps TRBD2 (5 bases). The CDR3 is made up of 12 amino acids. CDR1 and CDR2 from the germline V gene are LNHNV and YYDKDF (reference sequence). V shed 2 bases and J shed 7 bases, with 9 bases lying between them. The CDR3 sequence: CATSRRGEEQYF. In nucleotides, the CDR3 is TGTGCCACCAGCAGACGGGGAGAGGAGCAGTACTTC. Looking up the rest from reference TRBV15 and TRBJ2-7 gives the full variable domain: DAMVIQNPRYQVTQFGKPVTLSCSQTLNHNVMYWYQQKSSQAPKLLFHYYDKDFNNEADTPDNFQSRRPNTSFCFLDIRSPGLGDTAMYLCATSRRGEEQYFGPGTRLTVT.

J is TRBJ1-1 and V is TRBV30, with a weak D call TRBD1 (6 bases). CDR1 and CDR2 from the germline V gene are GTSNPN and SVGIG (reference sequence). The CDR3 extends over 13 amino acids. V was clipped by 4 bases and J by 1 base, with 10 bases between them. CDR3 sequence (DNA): TGTGCCTGGAACCCGGACAGGAACACTGAAGCTTTCTTT. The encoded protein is CAWNPDRNTEAFF.

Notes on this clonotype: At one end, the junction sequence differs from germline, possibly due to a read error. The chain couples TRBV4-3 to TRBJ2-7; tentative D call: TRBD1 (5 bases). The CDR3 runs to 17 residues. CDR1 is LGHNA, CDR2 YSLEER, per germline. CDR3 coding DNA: TGCGCCAGCGGCCAAGTCGTAAACAGGTATAATCCCTACGAGCAGTACTTC. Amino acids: CASGQVVNRYNPYEQYF.

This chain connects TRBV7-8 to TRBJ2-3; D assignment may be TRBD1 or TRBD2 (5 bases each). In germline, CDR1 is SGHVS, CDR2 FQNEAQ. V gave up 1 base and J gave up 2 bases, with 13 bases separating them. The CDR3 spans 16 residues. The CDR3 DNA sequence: TGTGCCAGCAGCTTAGGTCTGTTGGGGGACACAGATACGCAGTATTTT. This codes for CASSLGLLGDTDTQYF. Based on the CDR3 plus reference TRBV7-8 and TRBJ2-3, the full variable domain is GAGVSQSPRYKVAKRGQDVALRCDPISGHVSLFWYQQALGQGPEFLTYFQNEAQLDKSGLPSDRFFAERPEGSVSTLKIQRTQQEDSAVYLCASSLGLLGDTDTQYFGPGTRLTVL.

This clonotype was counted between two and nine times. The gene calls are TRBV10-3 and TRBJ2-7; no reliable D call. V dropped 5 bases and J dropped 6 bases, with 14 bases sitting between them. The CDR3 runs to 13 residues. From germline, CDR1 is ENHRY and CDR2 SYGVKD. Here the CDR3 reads CAISTGPKGEQYF. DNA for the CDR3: TGTGCCATCAGTACCGGGCCTAAGGGCGAGCAGTACTTC.

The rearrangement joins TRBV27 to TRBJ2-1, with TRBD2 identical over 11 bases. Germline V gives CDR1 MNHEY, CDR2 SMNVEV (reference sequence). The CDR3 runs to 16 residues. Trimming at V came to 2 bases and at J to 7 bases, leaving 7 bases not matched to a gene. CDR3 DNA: TGTGCCAGCAGTTTAATCACTAGCGGGGGATCAAATGAGCAGTTCTTC. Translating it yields CASSLITSGGSNEQFF.

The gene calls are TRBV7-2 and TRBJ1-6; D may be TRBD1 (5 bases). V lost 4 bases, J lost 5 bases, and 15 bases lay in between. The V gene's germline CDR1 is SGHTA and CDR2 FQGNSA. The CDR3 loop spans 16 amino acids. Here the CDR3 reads CASSYQRGRNNSPLHF. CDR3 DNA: TGTGCCAGCAGCTATCAGCGGGGACGGAATAATTCACCCCTCCACTTT. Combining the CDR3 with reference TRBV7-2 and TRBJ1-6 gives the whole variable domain GAGVSQSPSNKVTEKGKDVELRCDPISGHTALYWYRQSLGQGLEFLIYFQGNSAPDKSGLPSDRFSAERTGGSVSTLTIQRTQQEDSAVYLCASSYQRGRNNSPLHFGNGTRLTVT.

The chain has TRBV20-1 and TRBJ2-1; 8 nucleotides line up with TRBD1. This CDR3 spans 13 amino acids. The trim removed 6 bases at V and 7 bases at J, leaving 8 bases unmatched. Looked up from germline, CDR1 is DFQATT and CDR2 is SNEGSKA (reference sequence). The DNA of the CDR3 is TGCAGTGCCCTCAGACAGGGGAGGAATGAGCAGTTCTTC. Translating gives CSALRQGRNEQFF.